The entry below describes one T cell receptor (beta chain). The CDR3 has 14 amino acids. With V trimmed by 1 base and J by 7 bases, 2 bases remained unmatched. The germline V gene encodes CDR1 MNHNS and CDR2 SASEGT. Assay used: immunoSEQ multiplex PCR; TCRdb lists only in-frame clones, some missing. Of around 110,000 clones listed, around nine tenths are singletons. This sample was taken from a study of OX40 agonist ivuxolimab in advanced cancers. Study-level background: Aged about 20 to 85 with a mean of roughly 63 years, they were around 79% male.

The sequenced sample was CD4+ or CD8+ T cells sorted from blood, obtained in a trial of the OX40 agonist ivuxolimab. This TCR derives from an adult with an advanced solid tumor such as melanoma, head and neck, liver or kidney cancer. This sequence joins TRBV6-1 and TRBJ1-5, with 9 bases identical to TRBD1. CDR3 bases: TGTGCCAGCAGTGAAGGACAGGGGGGCCAGCCCCAGCATTTT. Translation gives CASSEGQGGQPQHF.